Below, 22 T cell receptor beta chains from the same sample are listed, as sequenced in a study of CD8 T cells in ankylosing spondylitis. General observations from the study: Within ankylosing spondylitis blood, a TCR beta motif made up of eight or nine highly homologous variants appeared to be characteristic.

TCRdb re-analysed the 5' RACE reads in MiXCR, keeping a single row per CDR3 protein. The sample carries about 540,000 distinct CDR3 sequences, 12% recorded once. For these receptors, no antigen is known. The sample consisted of blood, either unsorted or a sorted T cell fraction (not recorded which). The receptor set was obtained from a male donor with ankylosing spondylitis.

J is TRBJ2-1 and V is TRBV7-2, with 8 bases matching TRBD2. The CDR3 is 17 residues long. The germline gives CDR1 SGHTA, CDR2 FQGNSA. V lost 2 bases to trimming and J lost 4 bases; unmatched junction nucleotides: 10. CDR3 protein: CASSLSGSSGTYNEQFF. DNA of the CDR3: TGTGCCAGCAGCTTAAGTGGGAGTAGCGGGACGTACAATGAGCAGTTCTTC. The entire variable domain, with the rest obtained from reference TRBV7-2 and TRBJ2-1, is as follows: GAGVSQSPSNKVTEKGKDVELRCDPISGHTALYWYRQSLGQGLEFLIYFQGNSAPDKSGLPSDRFSAERTGGSVSTLTIQRTQQEDSAVYLCASSLSGSSGTYNEQFFGPGTRLTVL.

This clonotype was detected many times. This chain connects TRBV4-2 to TRBJ2-4; weak D call: TRBD2 (6 bases). The V end lost 0 bases, the J end lost 9 bases, and 12 bases lay between the germline ends. Per germline, CDR1 LGHNA and CDR2 YNFKEQ. The CDR3 spans 14 residues. The CDR3 DNA reads TGTGCCAGCAGCCAAGAGGCAGCCGGGAGCATTCAGTACTTC. This sequence encodes CASSQEAAGSIQYF.

This clonotype was observed a few times. The V and J genes are TRBV10-3 and TRBJ2-5; D ambiguous. This CDR3 has 15 residues. Germline loops: CDR1 ENHRY, CDR2 SYGVKD. The V gene lost 1 base and the J gene lost 1 base, with 10 bases spanning the gap. CDR3 loop: CAISEYAAVQETQYF. In nucleotides, the CDR3 is TGTGCCATCAGTGAGTATGCCGCCGTCCAAGAGACCCAGTACTTC.

This clonotype was counted many times. The rearrangement uses TRBV29-1 and TRBJ2-2, with D uncertain. The V end lost 6 bases, the J end lost 5 bases, and 13 bases lay between the germline ends. This CDR3 contains 13 residues. CDR1 and CDR2 from the germline V gene are SQVTM and ANQGSEA. The CDR3 DNA follows: TGCAGCGTGGCCGAGCAGGCTACCGGGGAGCTGTTTTTT. Translation: CSVAEQATGELFF.

This clonotype was recorded at least ten times. The CDR3 DNA sequence: TGCGCCAGCAGCCCCCGGGCCGGCAGTCAGAACAATGAGCAGTTCTTC. This translates into CASSPRAGSQNNEQFF. The chain employs TRBV5-1 and TRBJ2-1; no reliable D call. The V end lost 4 bases, the J end lost 5 bases, and 19 bases lay between the germline ends. The length of the CDR3 is 16 residues. Germline values: CDR1 SGHRS, CDR2 YFSETQ.

There are many counts of this clonotype. V usage is TRBV7-2 and J usage is TRBJ2-5; D is uncertain. V was cut by 1 base and J by 5 bases, with 8 bases left in between. This CDR3 has 13 residues. Germline CDR1 and CDR2: SGHTA and FQGNSA. The CDR3 bases are TGTGCCAGCAGCTTAGGTAGTGTGGAGACCCAGTACTTC. Translated: CASSLGSVETQYF.

This clonotype was observed at least ten times. J is TRBJ2-2 and V is TRBV12-3 or TRBV12-4; D ambiguous. V dropped 6 bases and J dropped 5 bases, with 16 bases sitting between them. The CDR3 consists of 15 residues. The CDR3 sequence is CASSYGPTKTGELFF. The CDR3 nucleotides are TGTGCCAGCAGCTACGGACCAACAAAGACCGGGGAGCTGTTTTTT.

This clonotype was seen repeatedly, ten times or more. The genes are TRBV7-8 and TRBJ2-4, with TRBD2 identical over 7 bases. Germline V gives CDR1 SGHVS, CDR2 FQNEAQ. CDR3 length: 17 residues. The V and J ends lost 1 base and 0 bases, in that order; junction bases with no gene match: 6. CDR3 in DNA: TGTGCCAGCAGCTTAGAAAGAGCGGGACTAGCCAAAAACATTCAGTACTTC. Residues: CASSLERAGLAKNIQYF.

This clonotype has just a few counts. V and J are TRBV24-1 and TRBJ2-1; D not resolved. CDR1 KGHDR and CDR2 SFDVKD come from the germline V gene. Trimming removed 1 base at V and 5 bases at J, with 17 bases between. The CDR3 totals 17 residues. Here the CDR3 DNA reads TGTGCCACCAGTGATTTCGCAGCGCCGGCCGCCCACAATGAGCAGTTCTTC. Amino acid sequence: CATSDFAAPAAHNEQFF.

V and J are TRBV11-2 and TRBJ2-5; a weak D match, TRBD2 (5 bases). This CDR3 has 14 residues. Trimming left V 3 bases short and J 5 bases short, with 13 bases between. Germline CDR1 is SGHAT and CDR2 is FQNNGV. The CDR3 nucleotides are TGTGCCAGCAGCTTCCTCGCCAGAGGGGAGACCCAGTACTTC. This encodes CASSFLARGETQYF.

This clonotype has at least ten counts. This sequence joins TRBV29-1 and TRBJ2-3, with TRBD2 as a possible D gene (8 bases). The CDR3 is made up of 15 amino acids. V lost 6 bases to trimming and J lost 4 bases, with 20 bases between them. In germline, CDR1 is SQVTM, CDR2 ANQGSEA. The CDR3: CSVEGAGGPPDTQYF. CDR3 in DNA: TGCAGCGTGGAGGGGGCGGGGGGCCCTCCAGATACGCAGTATTTT.

This clonotype was seen more than once but under ten times. V usage is TRBV5-1 and J usage is TRBJ2-1; tentatively, D is TRBD1 or TRBD2 (5 bases each). The CDR3 has 17 residues. The germline CDR1 and CDR2 sequences are SGHRS and YFSETQ. V was pared by 3 bases and J by 8 bases, with 24 bases between. The CDR3 region is CASSSRDPPKGGDEQFF. CDR3 sequence (DNA): TGCGCCAGCAGCTCACGGGACCCCCCGAAGGGTGGCGATGAGCAGTTCTTC.

V and J are TRBV20-1 and TRBJ2-1; D is perhaps TRBD1 or TRBD2 (5 bases each). V was trimmed by 6 bases and J by 3 bases, leaving 15 bases between them. CDR1 and CDR2 from the germline V gene are DFQATT and SNEGSKA (reference sequence). The CDR3 extends over 14 amino acids. CDR3 amino acids: CSASGGQHYNEQFF. The CDR3 nucleotides are TGCAGTGCGTCTGGGGGTCAGCACTACAATGAGCAGTTCTTC.

This clonotype came up many times. V usage is TRBV12-3 or TRBV12-4 and J usage is TRBJ1-3; tentatively, D is TRBD1 (5 bases). Trimming took 8 bases from V and 2 from J, leaving 16 bases between them. The CDR3 runs to 15 residues. CDR3 DNA sequence: TGTGCCAGCCAAAATGGCGGGGGACCTGGAAACACCATATATTTT. It is translated as CASQNGGGPGNTIYF.

In its sample, this clonotype was seen a few times. The chain uses TRBV10-3 and TRBJ2-1, with a weak D call TRBD2 (5 bases). This CDR3 contains 16 residues. Deletions cut 3 bases from V and 0 bases from J, with 12 bases between. From germline, CDR1 is ENHRY and CDR2 SYGVKD. In DNA form, the CDR3 reads TGTGCCATCAGTGATCCAAGAGGGAGCTCCTACAATGAGCAGTTCTTC. This translates into CAISDPRGSSYNEQFF.

The rearrangement joins TRBV5-1 to TRBJ2-7; 7 nucleotides agree with TRBD1. Unmatched junction bases numbered 7, after V lost 4 bases and J lost 3 bases. This CDR3 has 14 residues. In germline, CDR1 is SGHRS, CDR2 YFSETQ. CDR3 sequence reads: CASSLGTAHYEQYV. Written as DNA, the CDR3 is TGCGCCAGCAGCCTGGGGACAGCACACTACGAGCAGTACGTC.

Ten or more counts support this clonotype. The V gene is TRBV6-2 or TRBV6-3, the J gene TRBJ2-2, with 8 positions matching TRBD1. The CDR3 length is 17 residues. The germline V gene encodes CDR1 MNHEY and CDR2 SVGEGT. Trimming took 2 bases from V and 5 from J; bases not matched to a gene: 10. In nucleotides, the CDR3 is TGTGCCAGCAGTTACCGGGTCAGGGGGCGTCGTACCGGGGAGCTGTTTTTT. This gives the protein CASSYRVRGRRTGELFF.

This clonotype was seen more than once but under ten times. The gene calls are TRBV20-1 and TRBJ2-1; D unclear. The germline CDR1 and CDR2 sequences are DFQATT and SNEGSKA (reference sequence). The CDR3 extends over 14 amino acids. V was cut by 0 bases and J by 2 bases, with 8 bases left in between. This CDR3 is CSARDGKAYNEQFF. CDR3 nucleotides: TGCAGTGCTAGAGATGGGAAAGCCTACAATGAGCAGTTCTTC.

This clonotype was picked up many times. This chain links TRBV7-9 with TRBJ2-1; 8 nucleotides match TRBD2. This CDR3 contains 15 residues. J lost 6 bases, V lost 3 bases, and 7 bases had no gene match. Germline V lookup: CDR1 SEHNR, CDR2 FQNEAQ (reference sequence). The CDR3 nucleotides are TGTGCCAGCAGCTTGAGGACTAGCACCATCAATGAGCAGTTCTTC. Protein sequence: CASSLRTSTINEQFF.

The genes are TRBV9 and TRBJ1-2; 7 bases agree with TRBD1. J lost 4 bases, V lost 4 bases, and 10 bases had no gene match. This CDR3 has 15 residues. CDR1 and CDR2 (germline): SGDLS, YYNGEE. The CDR3 DNA sequence: TGTGCCAGCAGCCCTCGACAGGGATTTGGCTATGGCTACACCTTC. This codes for CASSPRQGFGYGYTF.

This clonotype was detected only a few times. At one end, the junction sequence differs from germline, possibly due to a read error. This chain joins TRBV5-1 and TRBJ2-5, with a tentative D call TRBD2 (5 bases). This CDR3 spans 13 amino acids. CDR1 SGHRS and CDR2 YFSETQ come from the germline V gene. The CDR3 is CASSLDRRSAQYF. The DNA for the CDR3 is TGCGCCAGCAGTTTGGACCGGAGGTCGGCCCAGTACTTC.

Ten or more counts support this clonotype. The rearrangement links TRBV20-1 to TRBJ2-3; TRBD1 matches at 9 bases. V was pared by 5 bases and J by 4 bases, with 13 bases of the junction left unmatched. Germline loops: CDR1 DFQATT, CDR2 SNEGSKA (reference sequence). This CDR3 is built from 16 residues. The CDR3 loop is CSALTSGTGRADTQYF. The CDR3 DNA sequence: TGCAGTGCTCTAACCTCCGGGACAGGGCGGGCAGATACGCAGTATTTT.